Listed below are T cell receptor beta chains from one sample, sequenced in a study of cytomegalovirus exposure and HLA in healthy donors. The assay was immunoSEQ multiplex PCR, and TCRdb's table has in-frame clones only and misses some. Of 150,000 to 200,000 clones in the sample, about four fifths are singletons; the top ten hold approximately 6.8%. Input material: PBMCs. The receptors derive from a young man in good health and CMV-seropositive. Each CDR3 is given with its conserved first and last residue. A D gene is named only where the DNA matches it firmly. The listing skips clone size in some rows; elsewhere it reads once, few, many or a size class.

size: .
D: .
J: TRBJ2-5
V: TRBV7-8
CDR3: CASSPIPEPKPLQETQYF
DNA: TGTGCCAGCAGCCCTATTCCCGAGCCGAAACCCCTTCAAGAGACCCAGTACTTC

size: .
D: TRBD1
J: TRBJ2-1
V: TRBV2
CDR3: CASSLDRDHEQFF
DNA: TGTGCCAGCAGTTTAGACAGGGACCATGAGCAGTTCTTC

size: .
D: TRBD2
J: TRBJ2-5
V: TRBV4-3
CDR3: CASSQDFYGGAWETQYF
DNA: TGCGCCAGCAGCCAAGATTTTTACGGGGGGGCCTGGGAGACCCAGTACTTC

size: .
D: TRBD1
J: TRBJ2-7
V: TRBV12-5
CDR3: CASGWTGQGISYEQYF
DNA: TGTGCTAGTGGTTGGACGGGACAGGGCATCTCCTACGAGCAGTACTTC

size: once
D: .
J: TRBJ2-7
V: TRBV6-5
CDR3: CASSYSRQFEQYF
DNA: TGTGCCAGCAGTTACTCGAGACAGTTCGAGCAGTACTTC

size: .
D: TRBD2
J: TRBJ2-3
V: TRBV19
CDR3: CASSRTSGGVGTDTQYF
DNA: TGTGCCAGTAGTCGAACTAGCGGCGGGGTGGGCACAGATACGCAGTATTTT

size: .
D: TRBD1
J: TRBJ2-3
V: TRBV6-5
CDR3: CASSRSGGPTDTQYF
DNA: TGTGCCAGCAGCCGTTCAGGGGGCCCCACAGATACGCAGTATTTT

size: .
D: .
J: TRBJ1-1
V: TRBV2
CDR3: CASRTGGKMNTEAFF
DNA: TGTGCCAGCAGAACTGGAGGAAAAATGAACACTGAAGCTTTCTTT

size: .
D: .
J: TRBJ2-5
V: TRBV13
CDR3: CASSFRETQYF
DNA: TGTGCCAGCAGCTTCCGAGAGACCCAGTACTTC

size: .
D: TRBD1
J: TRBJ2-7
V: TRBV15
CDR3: CATSRLTFGQGSEQYF
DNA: TGTGCCACCAGCAGACTAACCTTCGGACAGGGCTCCGAGCAGTACTTC

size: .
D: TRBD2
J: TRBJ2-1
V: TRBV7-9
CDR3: CASSPKSLAGNNEQFF
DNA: TGTGCCAGCAGCCCCAAGTCGCTAGCGGGTAACAATGAGCAGTTCTTC

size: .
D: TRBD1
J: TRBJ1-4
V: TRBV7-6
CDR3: CASSSIDRGNEKLFF
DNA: TGTGCCAGCAGCTCCATTGACAGGGGAAATGAAAAACTGTTTTTT

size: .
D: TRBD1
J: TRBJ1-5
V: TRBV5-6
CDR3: CASSLAGTGNQPQHF
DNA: TGTGCCAGCAGCTTAGCCGGGACAGGTAATCAGCCCCAGCATTTT

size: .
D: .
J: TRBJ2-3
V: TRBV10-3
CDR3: CAIRLLQGTDTQYF
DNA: TGTGCCATCAGACTCCTACAGGGAACAGATACGCAGTATTTT

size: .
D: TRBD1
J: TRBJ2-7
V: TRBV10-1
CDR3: CASSPTGTGVNEQYF
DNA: TGCGCCAGCAGCCCAACCGGGACAGGGGTGAACGAGCAGTACTTC

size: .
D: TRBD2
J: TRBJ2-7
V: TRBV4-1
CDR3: CASSSGSGTSGYEQYF
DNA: TGCGCCAGCAGCTCGGGGTCCGGGACTAGCGGCTACGAGCAGTACTTC

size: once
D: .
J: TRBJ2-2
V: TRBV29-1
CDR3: CSVEQGQNTGELFF
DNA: TGCAGCGTTGAACAGGGGCAGAACACCGGGGAGCTGTTTTTT

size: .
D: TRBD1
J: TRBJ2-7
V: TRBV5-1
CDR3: CASSLAWVGDRAYEQYF
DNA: TGCGCCAGCAGCTTGGCCTGGGTCGGTGACAGGGCCTACGAGCAGTACTTC

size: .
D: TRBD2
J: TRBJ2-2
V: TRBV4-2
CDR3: CASSPIQTSGPTGELFF
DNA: TGTGCCAGCAGCCCGATCCAGACTAGCGGTCCCACCGGGGAGCTGTTTTTT

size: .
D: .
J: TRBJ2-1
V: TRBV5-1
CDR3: CASSLTASASYNEQFF
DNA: TGCGCCAGCAGCTTGACGGCTAGCGCGTCCTACAATGAGCAGTTCTTC

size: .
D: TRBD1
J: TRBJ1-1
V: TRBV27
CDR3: CASSPDRATEAFF
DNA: TGTGCCAGCAGTCCAGACAGGGCCACTGAAGCTTTCTTT

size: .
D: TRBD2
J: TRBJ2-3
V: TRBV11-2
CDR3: CASSWVPGGDTQYF
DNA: TGTGCCAGCAGCTGGGTACCGGGGGGAGATACGCAGTATTTT

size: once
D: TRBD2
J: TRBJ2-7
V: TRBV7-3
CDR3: CASSLNSGRPYEQYF
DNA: TGTGCCAGCAGCTTAAATAGCGGGCGGCCCTACGAGCAGTACTTC

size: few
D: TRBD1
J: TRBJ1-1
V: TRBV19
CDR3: CATDRVGTEAFF
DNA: TGTGCCACCGACAGGGTCGGCACTGAAGCTTTCTTT

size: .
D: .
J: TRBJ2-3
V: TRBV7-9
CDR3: CSSSLVSNTDTQYF
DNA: TGTTCCAGCAGCTTAGTGAGCAACACAGATACGCAGTATTTT

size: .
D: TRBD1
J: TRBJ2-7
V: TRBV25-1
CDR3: CASSAAGTGSYEQYF
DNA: TGTGCCAGCAGTGCGGCCGGGACAGGCTCCTACGAGCAGTACTTC

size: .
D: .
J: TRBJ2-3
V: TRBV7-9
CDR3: CASSGALVGDTQYF
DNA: TGTGCCAGCAGCGGAGCCCTGGTGGGAGATACGCAGTATTTT

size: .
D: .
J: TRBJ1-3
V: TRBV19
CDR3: CASSIGERGLSGNTIYF
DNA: TGTGCCAGTAGTATAGGGGAAAGGGGCCTCTCTGGAAACACCATATATTTT

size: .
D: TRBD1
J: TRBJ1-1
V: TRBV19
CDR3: CASSPMTGEGLMNTEAFF
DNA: TGTGCCAGTAGTCCGATGACAGGGGAGGGTCTCATGAACACTGAAGCTTTCTTT